One sample yielded the 15 T cell receptor beta chains listed below, sequenced in a study of T cells in Graves' hyperthyroidism and ophthalmopathy. The TCR beta CDR3 regions underwent amplification using RNA transcripts as the source. Primed by the HTBI set, a first-round RT-PCR was run on the TCR CDR3. TCRdb reprocessed the multiplex PCR reads with MiXCR, giving one entry per CDR3 protein. The table shows a few hundred thousand distinct CDR3 sequences, with 15% occurring only once. Material for sequencing was blood. Every receptor here comes from a woman in her thirties with Graves' hyperthyroidism.

This chain links TRBV28 with TRBJ2-5, with 7 bases fitting TRBD1. Germline CDR1 reads MDHEN; CDR2 reads SYDVKM. Trimming took 8 bases from V and 2 from J; bases not matched to a gene: 14. The CDR3 extends over 16 amino acids. CDR3 nucleotide sequence: TGTGCCAGCGCGTCAACGGGGACAGACCTTCAAGAGACCCAGTACTTC. It encodes CASASTGTDLQETQYF.

In this sample, this clonotype turned up once. A read error is possible here, since a much larger clone lies one base away. The CDR3 does not close with the conserved phenylalanine or tryptophan, likely indicating a read error. This chain uses TRBV15 with TRBJ1-5; D gene ambiguous. V dropped 0 bases and J dropped 6 bases, with 12 bases sitting between them. In germline, CDR1 is LNHNV, CDR2 YYDKDF (reference sequence). The CDR3 loop spans 15 amino acids. CDR3 region: CATSRDLGSGQPQHL. The DNA of the CDR3 is TGTGCCACCAGCAGAGATTTGGGATCCGGTCAGCCCCAGCATCTT.

The chain has TRBV12-3 or TRBV12-4 and TRBJ2-1; TRBD2 matches 7 bases. CDR3 length equals 16 residues. Trimming at V came to 3 bases and at J to 4 bases, leaving 9 bases not matched to a gene. CDR3: CASSLPGGGDYNEQFF. CDR3 bases: TGTGCCAGCAGTTTGCCAGGCGGGGGTGATTACAATGAGCAGTTCTTC.

This clonotype is categorized as medium-sized. This rearrangement joins TRBV18 to TRBJ1-5, with D uncertain. CDR1 is KGHSH and CDR2 is LQKENI in the germline V gene. Trimming removed 1 base at V and 2 bases at J, with 3 bases between. The CDR3 contains 13 residues. CDR3 region: CASSPQGNQPQHF. The CDR3 bases are TGTGCCAGCTCACCACAGGGCAATCAGCCCCAGCATTTT. Full variable domain (remainder filled in from reference TRBV18 and TRBJ1-5): NAGVMQNPRHLVRRRGQEARLRCSPMKGHSHVYWYRQLPEEGLKFMVYLQKENIIDESGMPKERFSAEFPKEGPSILRIQQVVRGDSAAYFCASSPQGNQPQHFGDGTRLSIL.

The table lists this clonotype with many counts. The V gene is TRBV29-1, the J gene TRBJ2-3, with TRBD1 matching 7 bases. The CDR3 loop spans 13 amino acids. CDR1 is SQVTM, CDR2 ANQGSEA, per germline. Trimming took 4 bases from V and 3 from J; bases not matched to a gene: 4. The CDR3 nucleotides read TGCAGCGTTGGCCACAGGGGAACAGATACGCAGTATTTT. It is translated as CSVGHRGTDTQYF.

This clonotype was seen only a few times. The gene calls are TRBV6-1 and TRBJ1-4; D might be TRBD1 (5 bases). The V gene lost 6 bases and the J gene lost 5 bases, with 22 bases spanning the gap. Germline-derived CDR1 and CDR2 are MNHNS and SASEGT. The CDR3 covers 17 residues. The chain's CDR3 is CASRPARGGTGNEKLFF. In DNA form, the CDR3 reads TGTGCCAGCAGACCCGCGCGGGGGGGGACTGGCAATGAAAAACTGTTTTTT.

This clonotype has at least ten counts. This chain joins TRBV12-3 or TRBV12-4 and TRBJ2-5, with TRBD1 matching 8 bases. The V segment lost 7 bases and the J segment 7 bases; nucleotides outside the gene matches: 8. This CDR3 spans 13 amino acids. The CDR3 coding sequence is TGTGCCAGCACCGGACAGGGATGGGGGACCCAGTACTTC. Its protein is CASTGQGWGTQYF.

This clonotype has ten or more counts. This chain links TRBV27 with TRBJ2-7; TRBD2 might be the D (6 bases). Per germline, CDR1 MNHEY and CDR2 SMNVEV (reference sequence). The V end lost 5 bases, the J end lost 3 bases, and 17 bases lay between the germline ends. The CDR3 loop spans 15 amino acids. This chain's CDR3 is CASSLMASVIYEQYF. CDR3 sequence (DNA): TGTGCCAGCAGTCTAATGGCTAGCGTTATCTACGAGCAGTACTTC.

Ten or more counts support this clonotype. The V gene is TRBV2, the J gene TRBJ2-7; 11 bases fit TRBD2. The CDR3 spans 18 residues. Germline V gene sequence: CDR1 SNHLY, CDR2 FYNNEI. The V and J ends lost 6 bases and 2 bases, in that order; junction bases with no gene match: 15. The CDR3: CASSDYGLAGSRPYEQYF. Written as DNA, the CDR3 is TGTGCCAGCAGCGACTACGGACTAGCGGGTTCCCGACCCTACGAGCAGTACTTC.

This clonotype showed up just a few times. J is TRBJ1-4 and V is TRBV6-1; D perhaps matches TRBD1 (5 bases). Deletions cut 8 bases from V and 5 bases from J, with 12 bases between. In germline, CDR1 is MNHNS, CDR2 SASEGT. This CDR3 is built from 13 residues. The CDR3 region has the DNA TGTGCCAGCGGGAGACAGTTAAATGAAAAACTGTTTTTT. As protein: CASGRQLNEKLFF.

This clonotype was detected ten times or more. The CDR3 region is CASSRNRVLTGELFF. CDR3 in DNA: TGTGCCAGCTCACGTAACCGGGTCCTCACCGGGGAGCTGTTTTTT. This chain connects TRBV18 to TRBJ2-2, with D uncertain. The CDR3 covers 15 residues. Germline-derived CDR1 and CDR2 are KGHSH and LQKENI. Trimming left V 4 bases short and J 4 bases short, with 13 bases between.

This clonotype was observed many times. The chain recombines TRBV2 with TRBJ2-2; 10 bases map to TRBD2. Germline CDR1 SNHLY, CDR2 FYNNEI. The CDR3 extends over 14 amino acids. With V trimmed by 7 bases and J by 5 bases, 4 bases remained unmatched. The CDR3 is CASIPTSGTGELFF. The CDR3 region has the DNA TGTGCCAGCATTCCGACTAGCGGGACCGGGGAGCTGTTTTTT.

This clonotype was counted many times. V usage is TRBV3-1 and J usage is TRBJ1-5; D is unclear. The CDR3 consists of 14 residues. Per germline, CDR1 LGHDT and CDR2 YNNKEL (reference sequence). V dropped 0 bases and J dropped 6 bases, with 9 bases sitting between them. The CDR3 reads CASSQDGVGQPQHF. Here the CDR3 DNA reads TGTGCCAGCAGCCAAGATGGGGTGGGTCAGCCCCAGCATTTT.

The chain links TRBV19 to TRBJ2-1, with TRBD2 matching over 7 bases. Germline V CDR1 and CDR2: LNHDA, SQIVND (reference sequence). This CDR3 is built from 14 residues. The ends lost 7 bases at V and 9 bases at J; junction bases unmatched: 12. The CDR3 region is CASMGGRANGEQFF. The CDR3 DNA is TGTGCCAGTATGGGGGGGAGGGCCAATGGTGAGCAGTTCTTC.

The V call is TRBV27, the J call TRBJ2-3, with TRBD2 as a possible D gene (5 bases). CDR3 length: 11 amino acids. The V end was cut by 8 bases, the J end by 5 bases, with 8 bases between. Looked up from germline, CDR1 is MNHEY and CDR2 is SMNVEV (reference sequence). The CDR3 DNA sequence: TGTGCCAGCGGGAGAGGAGATACGCAGTATTTT. As protein: CASGRGDTQYF.